The following is a TCR beta chain sequence with its context. The data belong to a study of cytomegalovirus exposure and HLA in healthy donors. Some clones are missing from TCRdb's copy, which holds only in-frame ones; the method was immunoSEQ multiplex PCR. The sample has fewer than 250,000 clones, 80% to 90% seen once. The CDR3 covers 14 residues. Looked up from germline, CDR1 is MGHDK and CDR2 is SYGVNS. Trimming took 4 bases from V and 12 from J; bases not matched to a gene: 10. Material: PBMCs. This chain uses TRBV25-1 with TRBJ1-3; TRBD1 matches 9 bases. This TCR came from a woman aged 18-29 years in good health and CMV-seropositive. Here the CDR3 reads CASSAMTGGPGIYF. The CDR3 region has the DNA TGTGCCAGCAGTGCAATGACAGGGGGTCCAGGCATATATTTT.